This TCR beta chain was documented in a study of T cell responses to AZD1222 COVID-19 vaccine. Across the whole study: Combined were second doses at about 4 or about 12 weeks. Whole-study results and caveats: It was only 6 or 7 AZD1222 recipients who were seropositive at baseline. Repertoires were obtained solely post-peak T cell response.

Repertoires were generated with immunoSEQ multiplex PCR, while TCRdb's copy carries only in-frame clones and drops some. This repertoire shows over 100,000 clones, about 90% found once; its top ten account for roughly 1.8%. For this clone: Its antigen is unknown.

The V end was cut by 1 base, the J end by 2 bases, with 12 bases between. The CDR3 extends over 15 amino acids. From germline, CDR1 is LGHNA and CDR2 YNFKEQ. Specimen: peripheral blood, collected on day 0 of AZD1222 vaccination. The V gene is TRBV4-2, the J gene TRBJ2-7; D is undetermined. The TCR was taken from an adult in good health. The CDR3: CASSQVTTLTYEQYF. Here the CDR3 DNA reads TGTGCCAGCAGCCAAGTTACTACCCTTACCTACGAGCAGTACTTC.